The rows below give T cell receptor beta chains drawn from one sample of a study of T cells in Graves' hyperthyroidism and ophthalmopathy. TCRdb reprocessed the multiplex PCR reads with MiXCR, giving one entry per CDR3 protein. The data hold 550,000 to 600,000 distinct CDR3 sequences, with approximately 15% observed a single time. The sequenced sample consisted of blood. The receptor source for this set is a woman aged 18-29 years with Graves' ophthalmopathy. The CDR3 runs from the conserved cysteine through the conserved F or W. The D gene is left open where the match is weak. Not every row has a clone size; where given, it reads once, few, many or a size class.

14	.	.	TRBV9	TRBJ2-1	CASSEGGPYNEQFF	TGTGCCAGCAGTGAGGGGGGGCCCTACAATGAGCAGTTCTTC
14	.	.	TRBV7-9	TRBJ2-7	CASSPPSGLGEQYF	TGTGCCAGCAGCCCCCCTTCGGGTCTGGGCGAGCAGTACTTC
13	TRBD1	many	TRBV12-3/TRBV12-4	TRBJ2-7	CATKIQGTHEQYF	TGTGCCACCAAAATACAGGGGACCCACGAGCAGTACTTC
16	TRBD1	.	TRBV5-1	TRBJ1-1	CASSFSGTGGGTEAFF	TGCGCCAGCAGCTTTTCCGGGACAGGGGGCGGGACTGAAGCTTTCTTT
15	TRBD2	many	TRBV7-3	TRBJ2-1	CASSLGAGVGNEQFF	TGTGCCAGCAGCTTAGGGGCGGGAGTGGGGAATGAGCAGTTCTTC
14	.	many	TRBV27	TRBJ1-2	CASSLAGHNYGYTF	TGTGCCAGCAGTTTAGCGGGACATAACTATGGCTACACCTTC
15	.	many	TRBV20-1	TRBJ2-3	CSAIPPTVSTDTQYF	TGCAGTGCTATCCCCCCGACAGTTAGCACAGATACGCAGTATTTT
13	.	many	TRBV5-1	TRBJ2-1	CASMPDRATEQFF	TGCGCCAGCATGCCCGATCGAGCCACTGAGCAGTTCTTC
15	TRBD2	many	TRBV11-1	TRBJ2-7	CASSLTSADSYEQYF	TGTGCCAGCAGCTTAACTAGCGCAGACTCCTACGAGCAGTACTTC
14	TRBD2	many	TRBV20-1	TRBJ2-3	CSASPSGGTDTQYF	TGCAGTGCTAGTCCTAGCGGGGGCACAGATACGCAGTATTTT
15	.	.	TRBV20-1	TRBJ2-5	CSARDRGRVKETQYF	TGCAGTGCTAGAGATCGGGGCAGGGTAAAAGAGACCCAGTACTTC
15	.	many	TRBV27	TRBJ2-1	CASRSLGSSYNEQFF	TGTGCCAGCAGATCGCTGGGCAGCTCCTACAATGAGCAGTTCTTC
16	TRBD2	.	TRBV20-1	TRBJ2-1	CSASPPGSGRGSEQFF	TGCAGTGCTAGCCCTCCGGGTAGCGGGAGAGGGAGTGAGCAGTTCTTC
15	.	many	TRBV3-1	TRBJ2-5	CASSLPAGTQETQYF	TGTGCCAGCAGCCTCCCGGCAGGGACCCAAGAGACCCAGTACTTC